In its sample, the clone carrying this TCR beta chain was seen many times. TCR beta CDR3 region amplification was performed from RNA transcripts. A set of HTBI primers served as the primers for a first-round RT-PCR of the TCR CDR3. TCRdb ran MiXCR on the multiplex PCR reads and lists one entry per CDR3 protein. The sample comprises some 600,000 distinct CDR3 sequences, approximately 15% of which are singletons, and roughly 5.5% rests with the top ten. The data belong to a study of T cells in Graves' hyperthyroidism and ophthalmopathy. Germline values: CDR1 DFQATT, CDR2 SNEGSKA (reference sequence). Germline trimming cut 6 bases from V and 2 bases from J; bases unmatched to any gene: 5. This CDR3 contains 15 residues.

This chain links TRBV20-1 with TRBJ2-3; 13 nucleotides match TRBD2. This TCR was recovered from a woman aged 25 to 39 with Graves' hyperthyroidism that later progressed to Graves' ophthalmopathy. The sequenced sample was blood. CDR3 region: CSARTSGRDTDTQYF. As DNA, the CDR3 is TGCAGTGCGCGTACTAGCGGGAGGGACACAGATACGCAGTATTTT.